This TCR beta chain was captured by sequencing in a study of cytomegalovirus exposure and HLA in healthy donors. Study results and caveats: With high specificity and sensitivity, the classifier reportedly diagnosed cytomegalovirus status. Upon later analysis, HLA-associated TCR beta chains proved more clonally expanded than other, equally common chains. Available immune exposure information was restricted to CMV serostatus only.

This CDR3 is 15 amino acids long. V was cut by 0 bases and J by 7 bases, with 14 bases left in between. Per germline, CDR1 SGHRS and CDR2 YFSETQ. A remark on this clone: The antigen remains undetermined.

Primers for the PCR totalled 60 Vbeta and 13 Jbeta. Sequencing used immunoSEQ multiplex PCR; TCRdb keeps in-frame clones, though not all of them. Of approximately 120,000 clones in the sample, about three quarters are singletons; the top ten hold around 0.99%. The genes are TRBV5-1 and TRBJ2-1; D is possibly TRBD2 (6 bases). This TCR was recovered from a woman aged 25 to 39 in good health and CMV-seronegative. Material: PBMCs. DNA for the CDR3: TGCGCCAGCAGCTTGGCCTACGGAGGGGAGAATGAGCAGTTCTTC. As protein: CASSLAYGGENEQFF.